This is a list of T cell receptor beta chains from one sample in a study of blood T cell repertoires in COVID-19. Sequenced by immunoSEQ multiplex PCR; TCRdb stores in-frame clones only, minus some. Here the sample spans 28,000 or so clones, about four fifths being singletons. The sequenced material came from peripheral blood. These receptors all come from a man between 65 and 85 years old with acute or convalescent COVID-19. CDR3s leave out the opening cysteine and the closing phenylalanine or tryptophan.

TRBV19	TRBJ1-5	ATHRAGQPQH
TRBV9	TRBJ1-1	ASSVSYRNTEAF
TRBV6-6	TRBJ2-1	ASSWGPEQF
TRBV5-6	TRBJ2-7	ASSLAGGQVDYEQY
TRBV30	TRBJ2-1	AWSISGPYNEQF
TRBV2	TRBJ2-7	ASSPEASSYEQY
TRBV6-5	TRBJ1-2	ASKRTGVGGYT
TRBV7-9	TRBJ2-1	ASSTSGVPYNEQF
TRBV27	TRBJ2-3	ASRPWIPPGLAGGTDTQY
TRBV19	TRBJ2-1	ATGPGVSYNEQF
TRBV5-1	TRBJ1-2	ASSLSTGNYGYT
TRBV5-5	TRBJ2-7	ASSGGHMSSYEQY
TRBV6-2/TRBV6-3	TRBJ2-1	ASSLGTGGYNEQF
TRBV19	TRBJ1-1	ASSQVGGAAEAF
TRBV4-1	TRBJ1-4	ASSRQGARNNEKLF
TRBV4-3	TRBJ2-7	ASSLSFGTGYEQY
TRBV7-2	TRBJ2-1	ASSFDLGGNNEQF
TRBV12-3/TRBV12-4	TRBJ1-5	ATGGSNQPQH
TRBV19	TRBJ2-1	ASSIGSRDNEQF
TRBV7-2	TRBJ1-3	ASSLLGSGNTIY
TRBV28	TRBJ1-1	ASSLHGQGASAF
TRBV5-1	TRBJ2-3	ASSSGGTDTQY
TRBV6-5	TRBJ1-2	ASSYQQGNYGYT
TRBV7-2	TRBJ1-5	ASSLPGGAGYQPQH
TRBV2	TRBJ1-4	ASSEARTGGQREKLF
TRBV19	TRBJ2-1	ASSISGSLYEQF
TRBV20-1	TRBJ2-3	SASETSGGGTDTQY
TRBV18	TRBJ2-3	ASSPDTLSADTQY